This is a list of T cell receptor beta chains from one sample in a study of identical twins. TCRdb fed the 5' RACE reads into MiXCR, producing one record per CDR3 protein. The data show 300,000 to 400,000 distinct CDR3 sequences, 9% to 15% seen once. The same sample was also studied in work on yellow fever vaccine responses in identical twins.

Sequenced sample: CD8+ T cells sorted from blood. All receptors come from a woman under 30 in good health. CDR3s include the opening cysteine and the closing phenylalanine or tryptophan. A D gene is named only where the DNA matches it firmly. Clone size appears in some rows only: once, few, many, or a class for an expanded clone.

d_gene: NA; abundance: NA; v_gene: TRBV6-4; j_gene: TRBJ2-2; CDR3aa: CASSDSTANTGELFF; CDR3nt: TGTGCCAGCAGTGACTCGACAGCGAACACCGGGGAGCTGTTTTTT
d_gene: NA; abundance: NA; v_gene: TRBV2; j_gene: TRBJ1-4; CDR3aa: CASSDGGGEKLFF; CDR3nt: TGTGCCAGCAGTGATGGGGGAGGGGAAAAACTGTTTTTT
d_gene: NA; abundance: NA; v_gene: TRBV7-8; j_gene: TRBJ2-3; CDR3aa: CASSLVAGRSQYF; CDR3nt: TGTGCCAGCAGCTTAGTGGCGGGGCGGTCCCAATATTTT
d_gene: TRBD1; abundance: NA; v_gene: TRBV29-1; j_gene: TRBJ1-5; CDR3aa: CSAGQGNSNQPQHF; CDR3nt: TGCAGCGCTGGACAGGGAAATAGCAATCAGCCCCAGCATTTT
d_gene: NA; abundance: few; v_gene: TRBV27; j_gene: TRBJ2-1; CDR3aa: CASSLMRTFQNEQFF; CDR3nt: TGTGCCAGCAGTCTAATGAGGACCTTTCAGAATGAGCAGTTCTTC
d_gene: TRBD1; abundance: NA; v_gene: TRBV6-1; j_gene: TRBJ1-2; CDR3aa: CASTLGTGRNGYTF; CDR3nt: TGTGCCAGCACCCTAGGGACAGGGCGTAATGGCTACACCTTC
d_gene: NA; abundance: few; v_gene: TRBV29-1; j_gene: TRBJ1-2; CDR3aa: CSVEDRLGYTF; CDR3nt: TGCAGCGTTGAAGACAGGCTTGGCTACACCTTC
d_gene: TRBD2; abundance: NA; v_gene: TRBV7-3; j_gene: TRBJ2-7; CDR3aa: CASSLIPGRDEQYF; CDR3nt: TGTGCCAGCAGCTTAATACCTGGGAGGGACGAGCAGTACTTC
d_gene: NA; abundance: many; v_gene: TRBV12-3/TRBV12-4; j_gene: TRBJ2-7; CDR3aa: CASSFGTPGEQYF; CDR3nt: TGTGCCAGCAGTTTTGGGACACCTGGCGAGCAGTACTTC
d_gene: NA; abundance: many; v_gene: TRBV6-5; j_gene: TRBJ2-1; CDR3aa: CASSYLDRYNEQFF; CDR3nt: TGTGCCAGCAGTTACCTGGACAGATACAATGAGCAGTTCTTC
d_gene: TRBD2; abundance: NA; v_gene: TRBV5-1; j_gene: TRBJ2-3; CDR3aa: CASSPLGLAGGTDTQYF; CDR3nt: TGCGCCAGCAGCCCCCTCGGGCTAGCGGGAGGCACAGATACGCAGTATTTT
d_gene: NA; abundance: NA; v_gene: TRBV19; j_gene: TRBJ1-1; CDR3aa: CASKEGGVEAFF; CDR3nt: TGTGCCAGTAAGGAGGGGGGCGTTGAAGCTTTCTTT
d_gene: TRBD1; abundance: many; v_gene: TRBV4-1; j_gene: TRBJ2-7; CDR3aa: CASGGTGYEQYF; CDR3nt: TGCGCCAGCGGAGGGACAGGCTACGAGCAGTACTTC
d_gene: NA; abundance: many; v_gene: TRBV7-9; j_gene: TRBJ1-4; CDR3aa: CASSYGPEANEKLFF; CDR3nt: TGTGCCAGCAGTTACGGACCTGAAGCTAATGAAAAACTGTTTTTT
d_gene: TRBD2; abundance: NA; v_gene: TRBV7-3; j_gene: TRBJ2-5; CDR3aa: CASSLVSGVQETQYF; CDR3nt: TGTGCCAGCAGCTTGGTTAGCGGGGTTCAAGAGACCCAGTACTTC
d_gene: NA; abundance: many; v_gene: TRBV4-1; j_gene: TRBJ2-1; CDR3aa: CASSQGQIQFF; CDR3nt: TGCGCCAGCAGCCAAGGACAGATCCAGTTCTTC
d_gene: NA; abundance: few; v_gene: TRBV6-1; j_gene: TRBJ1-5; CDR3aa: CASRPRGVGQPQHF; CDR3nt: TGTGCCAGCAGGCCCAGGGGCGTAGGTCAGCCCCAGCATTTT
d_gene: TRBD2; abundance: few; v_gene: TRBV12-3/TRBV12-4; j_gene: TRBJ2-7; CDR3aa: CASNLRGSGRPHEQYF; CDR3nt: TGTGCCAGCAATCTTAGGGGGAGCGGGAGGCCCCACGAGCAGTACTTC
d_gene: NA; abundance: NA; v_gene: TRBV9; j_gene: TRBJ2-7; CDR3aa: CASSITEIPYEQYF; CDR3nt: TGTGCCAGCAGCATAACAGAGATTCCCTACGAGCAGTACTTC
d_gene: NA; abundance: NA; v_gene: TRBV5-1; j_gene: TRBJ2-2; CDR3aa: CASSERTDSTGELFF; CDR3nt: TGCGCCAGCAGCGAAAGGACAGACTCCACCGGGGAGCTGTTTTTT
d_gene: NA; abundance: many; v_gene: TRBV6-5; j_gene: TRBJ2-1; CDR3aa: CASSSGRGNEQFF; CDR3nt: TGTGCCAGCAGTTCCGGCAGAGGCAATGAGCAGTTCTTC
d_gene: TRBD2; abundance: NA; v_gene: TRBV9; j_gene: TRBJ2-1; CDR3aa: CASSLPGEGTSGYNEQFF; CDR3nt: TGTGCCAGCAGCCTCCCCGGTGAGGGGACTAGCGGCTACAATGAGCAGTTCTTC
d_gene: TRBD1; abundance: NA; v_gene: TRBV6-5; j_gene: TRBJ2-2; CDR3aa: CASSYSTGPGELFF; CDR3nt: TGTGCCAGCAGTTACTCGACAGGGCCCGGGGAGCTGTTTTTT
d_gene: NA; abundance: NA; v_gene: TRBV24-1; j_gene: TRBJ1-5; CDR3aa: CATSDGVGPLGNQPQHF; CDR3nt: TGTGCCACCAGTGATGGGGTTGGCCCCCTGGGCAATCAGCCCCAGCATTTT
d_gene: NA; abundance: NA; v_gene: TRBV7-6; j_gene: TRBJ1-1; CDR3aa: CASSLTTAHEAFF; CDR3nt: TGTGCCAGCAGCCTGACGACAGCCCATGAAGCTTTCTTT
d_gene: NA; abundance: NA; v_gene: TRBV20-1; j_gene: TRBJ2-5; CDR3aa: CSARDPVTDQETQYF; CDR3nt: TGCAGTGCTAGAGATCCCGTTACAGACCAAGAGACCCAGTACTTC